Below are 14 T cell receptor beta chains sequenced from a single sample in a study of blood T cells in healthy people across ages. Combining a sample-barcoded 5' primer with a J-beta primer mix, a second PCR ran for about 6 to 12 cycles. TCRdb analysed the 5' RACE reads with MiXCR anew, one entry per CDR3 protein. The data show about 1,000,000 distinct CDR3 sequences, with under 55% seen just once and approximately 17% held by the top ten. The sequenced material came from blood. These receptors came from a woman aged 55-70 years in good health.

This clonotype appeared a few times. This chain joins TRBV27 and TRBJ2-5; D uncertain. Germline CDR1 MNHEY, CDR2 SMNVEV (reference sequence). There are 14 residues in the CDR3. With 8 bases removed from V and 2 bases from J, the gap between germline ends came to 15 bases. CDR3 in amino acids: CASQLRPYQETQYF. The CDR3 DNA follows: TGTGCCAGCCAATTAAGACCTTATCAAGAGACCCAGTACTTC.

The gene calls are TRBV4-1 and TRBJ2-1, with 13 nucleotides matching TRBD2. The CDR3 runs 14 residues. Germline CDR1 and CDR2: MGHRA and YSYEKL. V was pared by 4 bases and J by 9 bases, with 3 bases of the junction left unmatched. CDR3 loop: CASSLRLAGGEQFF. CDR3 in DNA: TGCGCCAGCAGCCTCCGACTAGCGGGAGGTGAGCAGTTCTTC.

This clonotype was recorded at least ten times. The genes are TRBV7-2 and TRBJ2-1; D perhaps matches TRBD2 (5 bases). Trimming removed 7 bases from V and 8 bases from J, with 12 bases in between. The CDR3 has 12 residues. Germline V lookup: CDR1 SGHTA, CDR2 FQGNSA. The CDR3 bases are TGTGCCAGCAACCAAGAGGAGGATGAGCAGTTCTTC. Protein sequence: CASNQEEDEQFF.

In DNA form, the CDR3 reads TGTGCTAGTGGTTTACTTTATGAGCAGTACTTC. This translates into CASGLLYEQYF. The chain couples TRBV12-5 to TRBJ2-5; no reliable D call. With 3 bases removed from V and 11 bases from J, the gap between germline ends came to 10 bases. The CDR3 is made up of 11 amino acids. Germline CDR1 LGHNT, CDR2 FRNRAP.

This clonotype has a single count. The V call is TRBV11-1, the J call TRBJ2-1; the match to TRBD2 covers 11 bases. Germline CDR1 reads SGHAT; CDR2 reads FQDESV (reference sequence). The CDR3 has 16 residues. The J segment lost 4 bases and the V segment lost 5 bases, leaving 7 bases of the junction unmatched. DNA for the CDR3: TGTGCCAGCAGCCAAAAGACTAGCGGGGTATACAATGAGCAGTTCTTC. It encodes CASSQKTSGVYNEQFF.

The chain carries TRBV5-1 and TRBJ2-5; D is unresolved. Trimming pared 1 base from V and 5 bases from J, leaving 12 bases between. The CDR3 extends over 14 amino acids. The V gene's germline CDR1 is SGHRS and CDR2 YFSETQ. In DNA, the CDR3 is TGCGCCAGCAGCTTGTCGGTGGGCCGGGAGACCCAGTACTTC. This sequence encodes CASSLSVGRETQYF.

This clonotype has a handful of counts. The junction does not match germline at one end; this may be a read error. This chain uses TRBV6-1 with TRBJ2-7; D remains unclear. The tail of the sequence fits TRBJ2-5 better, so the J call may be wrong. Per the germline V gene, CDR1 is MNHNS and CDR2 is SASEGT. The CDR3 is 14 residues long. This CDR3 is CASSEVVTQGTQYF. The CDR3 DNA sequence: TGTGCCAGCAGTGAAGTAGTTACTCAAGGGACCCAGTACTTC.

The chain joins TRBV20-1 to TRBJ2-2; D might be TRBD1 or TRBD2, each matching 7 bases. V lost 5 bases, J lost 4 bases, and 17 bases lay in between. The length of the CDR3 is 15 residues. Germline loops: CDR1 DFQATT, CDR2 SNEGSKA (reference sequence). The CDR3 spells CSAPPGGLSTGELFF. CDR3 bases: TGCAGTGCTCCACCAGGGGGACTAAGCACCGGGGAGCTGTTTTTT.

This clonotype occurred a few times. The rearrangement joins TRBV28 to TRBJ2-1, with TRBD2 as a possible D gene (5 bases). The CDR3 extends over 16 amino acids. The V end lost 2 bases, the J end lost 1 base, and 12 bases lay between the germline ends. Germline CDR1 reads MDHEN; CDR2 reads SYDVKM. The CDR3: CASSLPSGGSYNEQFF. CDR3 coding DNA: TGTGCCAGCAGTTTACCCTCGGGCGGGTCCTACAATGAGCAGTTCTTC.

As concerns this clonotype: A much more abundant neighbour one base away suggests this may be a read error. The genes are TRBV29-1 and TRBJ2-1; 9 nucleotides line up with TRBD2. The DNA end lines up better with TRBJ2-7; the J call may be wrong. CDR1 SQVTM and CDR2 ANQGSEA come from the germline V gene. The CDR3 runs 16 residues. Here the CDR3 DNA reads TGCAGCGCCCCCTCGCGGGAGGGGTTTTCCTACAATGAGCAGTACTTC. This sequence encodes CSAPSREGFSYNEQYF.

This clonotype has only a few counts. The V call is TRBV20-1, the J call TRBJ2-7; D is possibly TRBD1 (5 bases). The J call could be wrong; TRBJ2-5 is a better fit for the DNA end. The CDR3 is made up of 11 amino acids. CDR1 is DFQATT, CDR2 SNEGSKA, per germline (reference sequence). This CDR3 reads CSAREGVTQYF. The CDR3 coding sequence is TGCAGTGCTAGAGAAGGGGTGACCCAGTACTTC.

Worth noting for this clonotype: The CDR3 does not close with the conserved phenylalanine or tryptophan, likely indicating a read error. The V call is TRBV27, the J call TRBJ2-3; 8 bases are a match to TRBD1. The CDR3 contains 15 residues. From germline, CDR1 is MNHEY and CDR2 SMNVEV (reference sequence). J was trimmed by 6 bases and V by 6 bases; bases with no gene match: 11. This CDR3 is CASSPDRGRLDTQYY. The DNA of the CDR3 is TGTGCCAGCAGCCCAGACAGGGGAAGATTGGATACGCAGTATTAT.

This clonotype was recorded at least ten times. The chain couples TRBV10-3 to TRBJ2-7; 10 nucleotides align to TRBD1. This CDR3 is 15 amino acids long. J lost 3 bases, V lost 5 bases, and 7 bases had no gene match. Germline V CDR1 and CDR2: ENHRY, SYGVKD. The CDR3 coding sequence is TGTGCCATCAGTTACGGGACAGGGGATAGCTACGAGCAGTACTTC. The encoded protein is CAISYGTGDSYEQYF.

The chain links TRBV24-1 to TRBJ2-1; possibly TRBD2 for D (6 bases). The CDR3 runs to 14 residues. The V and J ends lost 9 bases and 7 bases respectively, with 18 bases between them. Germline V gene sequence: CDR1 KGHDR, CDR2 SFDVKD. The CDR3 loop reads CATGLVGLGNEQFF. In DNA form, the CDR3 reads TGTGCCACCGGGCTAGTGGGACTTGGTAATGAGCAGTTCTTC.